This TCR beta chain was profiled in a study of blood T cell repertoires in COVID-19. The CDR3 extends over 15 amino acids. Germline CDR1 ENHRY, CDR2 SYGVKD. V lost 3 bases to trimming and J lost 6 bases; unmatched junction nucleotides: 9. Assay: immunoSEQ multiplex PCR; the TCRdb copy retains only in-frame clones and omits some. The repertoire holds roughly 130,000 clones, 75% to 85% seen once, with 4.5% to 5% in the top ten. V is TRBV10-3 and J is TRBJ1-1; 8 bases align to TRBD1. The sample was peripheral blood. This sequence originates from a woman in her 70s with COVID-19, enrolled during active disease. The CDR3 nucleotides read TGTGCCATCAGTGACCCGGGACAGGCCACGTCTGAAGCTTTCTTT. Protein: CAISDPGQATSEAFF.